The entry that follows covers one T cell receptor (beta chain) sequence. This sample was taken from a study of T-cell reconstitution after alpha-beta-depleted transplantation in children. Preparation of the TCRbeta library was carried out with unique molecular identifiers. TCRdb redid the calling of the PCR reads with MiXCR, one entry per CDR3 protein. The table lists about 500,000 distinct CDR3 sequences, approximately 30% of them singletons. Trimming removed 1 base from V and 4 bases from J; junction bases left unmatched: 5. The CDR3 contains 15 residues. CDR1 and CDR2 from the germline V gene are SQVTM and ANQGSEA.

The sequence came from a human donor who donated a stem cell graft to a child with aplastic anemia. The input for sequencing was PBMCs from the stem cell graft donor, taken from the stem cell graft. The chain carries TRBV29-1 and TRBJ2-3; 10 bases map to TRBD2. CDR3 amino acids: CSVEGASGSPDTQYF. CDR3 sequence (DNA): TGCAGCGTTGAAGGGGCTAGCGGGAGCCCAGATACGCAGTATTTT.